Below, 23 T cell receptor beta chains from the same sample are listed, as sequenced in a study of OX40 agonist ivuxolimab in advanced cancers. Sequenced by immunoSEQ multiplex PCR; TCRdb stores in-frame clones only, minus some. The sample contains about 61,000 clones, 89% of which appear only once. The material sequenced was CD4+ or CD8+ T cells sorted from blood, taken in a trial of the OX40 agonist ivuxolimab. Receptors were obtained from an adult with an advanced solid tumor such as melanoma, head and neck, liver or kidney cancer.

Details on this clone: The junction does not match germline at one end; this may be a read error. The rearrangement uses TRBV27 and TRBJ1-5; D call uncertain. Germline CDR1 and CDR2: MNHEY and SMNVEV (reference sequence). The CDR3 has 14 amino acids. The CDR3 protein is CTSSLIGTNQPQHF. CDR3 bases: TGTACCAGCAGTTTAATCGGAACCAATCAGCCCCAGCATTTT.

The V call is TRBV7-3, the J call TRBJ2-5; TRBD2 agrees at 8 bases. CDR1 SGHTA and CDR2 FQGTGA come from the germline V gene. The CDR3 extends over 16 amino acids. Trimming cost V 3 bases and J 5 bases; bases outside gene matches: 11. The CDR3: CASSFPISGSGETQYF. CDR3 nucleotide sequence: TGTGCCAGCAGCTTCCCCATCAGCGGGAGCGGTGAGACCCAGTACTTC.

The chain employs TRBV4-1 and TRBJ2-7; 8 positions agree with TRBD2. Trimming removed 3 bases from V and 2 bases from J; junction bases left unmatched: 9. CDR3 length equals 16 residues. CDR1 MGHRA and CDR2 YSYEKL come from the germline V gene. This chain's CDR3 is CASSHPLAGSTYEQYF. The DNA of the CDR3 is TGCGCCAGCAGCCACCCTCTAGCGGGCTCTACCTACGAGCAGTACTTC.

This rearrangement joins TRBV6-6 to TRBJ2-1, with D uncertain. This CDR3 contains 13 residues. Germline assignment: CDR1 MNHNY and CDR2 SVGAGI (reference sequence). Trimming shortened V by 0 bases and J by 7 bases, and 7 bases separated the two germline ends. This CDR3 reads CASSYSTRNEQFF. DNA of the CDR3: TGTGCCAGCAGTTACTCTACGCGGAATGAGCAGTTCTTC.

The V call is TRBV16, the J call TRBJ1-1, with TRBD1 as a possible D gene (6 bases). CDR3 length: 16 residues. The germline V and J ends were trimmed by 0 bases and 4 bases, with 15 bases remaining between them. The germline V gene encodes CDR1 KGHSY and CDR2 FQNENV. CDR3 coding DNA: TGTGCCAGCAGCCAATCGGGGCGCCAGGGGTCCACTGAAGCTTTCTTT. Residues: CASSQSGRQGSTEAFF. The variable domain in full, completed from reference TRBV16 and TRBJ1-1, reads GEEVAQTPKHLVRGEGQKAKLYCAPIKGHSYVFWYQQVLKNEFKFLISFQNENVFDETGMPKERFSAKCLPNSPCSLEIQATKLEDSAVYFCASSQSGRQGSTEAFFGQGTRLTVV.

The chain employs TRBV6-5 and TRBJ2-3; the D is unclear. The CDR3 has 13 amino acids. The V end lost 0 bases, the J end lost 6 bases, and 7 bases lay between the germline ends. Germline CDR1 reads MNHEY; CDR2 reads SVGAGI. CDR3 DNA sequence: TGTGCCAGCAGTTACTCCATTCAGGATACGCAGTATTTT. It yields the protein CASSYSIQDTQYF.

As concerns this clone: The junction shows a germline mismatch at one end, possibly a read error. This chain uses TRBV23-1 with TRBJ2-6, with TRBD1 identical over 9 bases. TRBV23-1 is labeled an ORF, and its function is uncertain. This CDR3 spans 16 amino acids. CDR3 DNA sequence: TGTACCTTGGGACAGGGAGTAGCGCTCTGGGCCAACGTCCTGACTTTC. Encoded protein: CTLGQGVALWANVLTF.

J is TRBJ1-3 and V is TRBV7-9; TRBD1 is a possible D gene (6 bases). The V end lost 5 bases, the J end lost 2 bases, and 19 bases lay between the germline ends. Germline values: CDR1 SEHNR, CDR2 FQNEAQ (reference sequence). The CDR3 loop spans 17 amino acids. This CDR3 reads CASSLPGTLNTGNTIYF. The CDR3 coding sequence is TGTGCCAGCAGCCTCCCCGGGACACTAAATACTGGAAACACCATATATTTT.

The chain combines TRBV10-3 with TRBJ2-3; D gene uncertain. In germline, CDR1 is ENHRY, CDR2 SYGVKD. The CDR3 runs to 12 residues. The V end lost 2 bases, the J end lost 4 bases, and 4 bases lay between the germline ends. CDR3 region: CAISEGPDTQYF. As DNA, the CDR3 is TGTGCCATCAGTGAGGGCCCAGATACGCAGTATTTT.

This rearrangement joins TRBV28 to TRBJ2-5; D might be TRBD1 (6 bases). The end of the DNA aligns better with TRBJ2-7, so the J call may be wrong. CDR1 is MDHEN and CDR2 is SYDVKM in the germline V gene. This CDR3 region has 13 residues. DNA of the CDR3: TGTGCCAGCAGTTATACAACAGGGTACGAGCAGTACTTC. Translated: CASSYTTGYEQYF.

The rearrangement uses TRBV13 and TRBJ2-1, with D possibly being TRBD2 (6 bases). V shed 5 bases and J shed 3 bases, with 17 bases lying between them. The CDR3 runs 16 residues. CDR1 and CDR2 from the germline V gene are PRHDT and FYEKMQ (reference sequence). The chain's CDR3 is CASSPRGSGLYNEQFF. CDR3 bases: TGTGCCAGCAGCCCCCGGGGGAGCGGACTCTACAATGAGCAGTTCTTC.

This chain links TRBV2 with TRBJ2-1, with D possibly matching TRBD2 (5 bases). This CDR3 spans 15 amino acids. V gave up 4 bases and J gave up 8 bases, with 18 bases separating them. Germline-derived CDR1 and CDR2 are SNHLY and FYNNEI. The CDR3 DNA follows: TGTGCCAGCAGTGCGCCTGGACTTGGGGTCCATGAGCAGTTCTTC. Encoded protein: CASSAPGLGVHEQFF.

The chain has TRBV7-9 and TRBJ2-1; maybe TRBD2 (6 bases). CDR3 length equals 15 residues. Germline lookup yields CDR1 SEHNR and CDR2 FQNEAQ (reference sequence). The ends were cut back, 3 bases at V and 2 bases at J, with 11 bases in the middle. The CDR3 nucleotides are TGTGCCAGCAGCTTTGCGGGGAGCACCTACAATGAGCAGTTCTTC. It encodes CASSFAGSTYNEQFF.

As regards this clone: A much larger clone lies a single base off, so this may be a read error. The rearrangement uses TRBV18 and TRBJ2-5; D call uncertain. V shed 3 bases and J shed 1 base, with 9 bases lying between them. This CDR3 is built from 14 residues. Germline loops: CDR1 KGHSH, CDR2 LQKENI. CDR3 DNA: TGTGCCAGCTCACCGGTGGAGACCCAAGAGACCCAGTACTTC. This codes for CASSPVETQETQYF. Variable domain in full (rest from reference TRBV18 and TRBJ2-5): NAGVMQNPRHLVRRRGQEARLRCSPMKGHSHVYWYRQLPEEGLKFMVYLQKENIIDESGMPKERFSAEFPKEGPSILRIQQVVRGDSAAYFCASSPVETQETQYFGPGTRLLVL.

J is TRBJ1-2 and V is TRBV28; TRBD1 might be the D (6 bases). This CDR3 region has 14 residues. V gave up 1 base and J gave up 5 bases, with 11 bases separating them. Germline V gene data show CDR1 as MDHEN and CDR2 as SYDVKM. The CDR3, as DNA: TGTGCCAGCAGTTTATCGGGGGGCAGTTATGGCTACACCTTC. Its translation: CASSLSGGSYGYTF.

The chain combines TRBV7-9 with TRBJ2-1; D is possibly TRBD1 or TRBD2 (5 bases each). The V gene's germline CDR1 is SEHNR and CDR2 FQNEAQ (reference sequence). CDR3 length equals 11 residues. Trimming left V 5 bases short and J 9 bases short, with 8 bases between. CDR3 coding DNA: TGTGCCAGCAGCGAGGGACCTGAGCAGTTCTTC. This encodes CASSEGPEQFF.

The chain couples TRBV28 to TRBJ2-7; TRBD2 is a possible D gene (5 bases). Germline V gene data show CDR1 as MDHEN and CDR2 as SYDVKM. The CDR3 contains 15 residues. The V gene lost 3 bases and the J gene lost 1 base, with 13 bases spanning the gap. CDR3: CASSFTSGPSYEQYF. In DNA, the CDR3 is TGTGCCAGCAGTTTTACGAGCGGCCCTTCCTACGAGCAGTACTTC.

The gene calls are TRBV7-6 and TRBJ2-7, with 14 bases that match TRBD2. V was clipped by 5 bases and J by 2 bases; unmatched bases: 5. The CDR3 is made up of 16 amino acids. Germline CDR1 is SGHVS and CDR2 is FNYEAQ. As DNA, the CDR3 is TGTGCCAGCAGCCCCGGACTAGCGGGAGGAACCTACGAGCAGTACTTC. Translating it yields CASSPGLAGGTYEQYF.

The V gene is TRBV4-2, the J gene TRBJ2-5; TRBD2 matches 9 bases. V was clipped by 0 bases and J by 11 bases; unmatched bases: 10. The germline V gene has CDR1 LGHNA and CDR2 YNFKEQ. The CDR3 length is 15 residues. The CDR3 DNA is TGTGCCAGCAGCCAAGATGCTAGCGGGAAAGTGGAGCAGTACTTC. This codes for CASSQDASGKVEQYF.

The J gene is TRBJ2-3, the V gene TRBV27, with D unresolved. V was shortened by 7 bases and J by 2 bases, with 13 bases between the two germline ends. Germline V gene lookup returns CDR1 MNHEY and CDR2 SMNVEV (reference sequence). The CDR3 consists of 14 residues. This CDR3 is CASTPNPNTDTQYF. In DNA, the CDR3 is TGTGCCAGCACCCCCAATCCCAACACAGATACGCAGTATTTT.

The genes are TRBV6-6 and TRBJ2-2, with D unresolved. V lost 2 bases and J 6 bases, leaving 4 bases between the germline ends. The CDR3 runs to 12 residues. Germline V gene sequence: CDR1 MNHNY, CDR2 SVGAGI (reference sequence). As DNA, the CDR3 is TGTGCCAGCAGTTACGGGTCCGGGGAGCTGTTTTTT. Amino acids: CASSYGSGELFF.

This clone appeared once. J is TRBJ2-2 and V is TRBV14, with 9 bases identical to TRBD2. Losses at the gene ends were 2 bases for V and 5 bases for J; bases not matched to a gene: 3. The CDR3 runs 15 residues. Germline lookup yields CDR1 SGHDN and CDR2 FVKESK. CDR3 region: CASSQLREGTGELFF. CDR3 sequence (DNA): TGTGCCAGCAGCCAATTGCGGGAGGGAACCGGGGAGCTGTTTTTT.

This chain links TRBV4-3 with TRBJ2-7, with D possibly TRBD1 on 6 matching bases. Germline V lookup: CDR1 LGHNA, CDR2 YSLEER. Trimming removed 4 bases at V and 6 bases at J, with 13 bases between. The CDR3 spans 13 residues. Here the CDR3 reads CASSPSQGREQYF. The CDR3 nucleotides are TGCGCCAGCAGCCCAAGTCAGGGGCGCGAGCAGTACTTC.